This T cell receptor beta chain appears in the sequencing data of a study of T cells in localized non-small cell lung cancer. Study observations and caveats: Adjacent lung was found to contain a median about 50 of the top 100 tumor clones.

The CDR3 length is 16 residues. Germline V CDR1 and CDR2: MNHEY, SMNVEV (reference sequence). The V end was cut by 3 bases, the J end by 2 bases, with 17 bases between. As to this clone: Its antigen is not identified.

The assay was immunoSEQ multiplex PCR, and TCRdb's table has in-frame clones only and misses some. The table includes fewer than 35,000 clones, around 90% detected once. This sequence originates from a man between 35 and 75 years old with stage III lung adenocarcinoma. The chain joins TRBV27 to TRBJ2-7; D is unclear. This specimen consisted of peripheral blood mononuclear cells, obtained before any cancer treatment. The CDR3, as DNA: TGTGCCAGCAGTTTTTATGGGGTGGGGTCTGCCTACGAGCAGTACTTC. Amino acid sequence: CASSFYGVGSAYEQYF.